One and the same sample provided the 27 T cell receptor beta chains below, sequenced in a study of T cell repertoires in cytomegalovirus infection. Each CDR3 protein is one row after TCRdb ran MiXCR on the reads. Altogether 200,000 to 250,000 distinct CDR3 sequences are present, less than 50% being singletons, with the ten largest covering 59%. These TCRs are of unknown antigen specificity. The sequences come from CD8+ T cells from cultured PBMCs, collected from culture after CMV antigen stimulation. The receptors shown here come from a human donor in good health (CMV status not recorded). Some clones in this sample may be carry-over from other donors' samples.

The gene calls are TRBV12-3 or TRBV12-4 and TRBJ1-1, with a weak D call TRBD1 (6 bases). The V gene lost 3 bases and the J gene lost 4 bases, with 12 bases spanning the gap. The CDR3 runs to 14 residues. The CDR3 loop is CASSLNRAATEAFF. In DNA, the CDR3 is TGTGCCAGCAGTTTGAACAGGGCGGCCACTGAAGCTTTCTTT.

The sample holds a few counts of this clonotype. The genes are TRBV27 and TRBJ2-7, with 9 bases matching TRBD1. The length of the CDR3 is 15 residues. J gave up 6 bases and V 3 bases, and 9 bases lay outside the gene matches. Germline V gene lookup returns CDR1 MNHEY and CDR2 SMNVEV (reference sequence). The chain's CDR3 is CASSFGTGSRSEQYF. The CDR3 nucleotides read TGTGCCAGCAGTTTCGGGACAGGGTCGAGAAGCGAGCAGTACTTC.

V and J are TRBV7-6 and TRBJ2-6; D is unresolved. Germline V gives CDR1 SGHVS, CDR2 FNYEAQ. This CDR3 is built from 14 residues. The V end lost 2 bases, the J end lost 3 bases, and 5 bases lay between the germline ends. CDR3 DNA: TGTGCCAGCAGCTTAAAACGTGGGGCCAACGTCCTGACTTTC. The encoded protein is CASSLKRGANVLTF.

This chain joins TRBV7-2 and TRBJ1-2; TRBD1 might be the D (5 bases). V shed 6 bases and J shed 3 bases, with 17 bases lying between them. This CDR3 is 15 amino acids long. Germline CDR1 SGHTA, CDR2 FQGNSA. This CDR3 is CASRGWQGGDYGYTF. For the CDR3, the DNA is TGTGCCAGCAGGGGTTGGCAGGGTGGCGACTATGGCTACACCTTC.

The chain uses TRBV28 and TRBJ1-1; 11 positions agree with TRBD1. CDR1 and CDR2 from the germline V gene are MDHEN and SYDVKM. The CDR3 has 17 residues. The junction had 10 bases not matched to a gene; V was cut back by 3 bases and J by 4 bases. The CDR3: CASSLGSRDRGATEAFF. The DNA of the CDR3 is TGTGCCAGCAGTTTGGGATCCCGGGACAGGGGGGCCACTGAAGCTTTCTTT.

The V and J genes are TRBV11-2 and TRBJ2-1, with D perhaps matching TRBD1 (6 bases). CDR3 length: 17 amino acids. From germline, CDR1 is SGHAT and CDR2 FQNNGV. The germline V and J ends were trimmed by 5 bases and 0 bases, with 17 bases remaining between them. In nucleotides, the CDR3 is TGTGCCAGCAGCCCCAAGGGGGACATCAGCTCCTACAATGAGCAGTTCTTC. Its translation: CASSPKGDISSYNEQFF.

The chain is built from TRBV28 and TRBJ2-7; the match to TRBD2 covers 10 bases. Germline V gives CDR1 MDHEN, CDR2 SYDVKM. This CDR3 contains 16 residues. Trimming cost V 3 bases and J 0 bases; bases outside gene matches: 5. This chain's CDR3 is CASSFTSGAASYEQYF. The CDR3 DNA reads as TGTGCCAGCAGTTTTACTAGCGGGGCCGCCTCCTACGAGCAGTACTTC.

As DNA, the CDR3 is TGTGCCAGCAGCCCTGACTCTAGCTATGGCTACACCTTC. It translates to CASSPDSSYGYTF. The rearrangement uses TRBV7-3 and TRBJ1-2; D remains unclear. Trimming removed 5 bases from V and 4 bases from J, with 11 bases in between. The CDR3 is made up of 13 amino acids. Germline V lookup: CDR1 SGHTA, CDR2 FQGTGA.

This clonotype was counted between two and nine times. The junction and the germline gene differ at one end; a read error may be behind it. The V gene is TRBV28, the J gene TRBJ2-1; TRBD2 aligns across 13 bases. This CDR3 has 15 amino acids. CDR1 and CDR2 from the germline V gene are MDHEN and SYDVKM. CDR3 in amino acids: CASRPTDSRTSGGYF. CDR3 nucleotide sequence: TGTGCCAGCAGGCCTACTGACAGTAGGACTAGCGGGGGATACTTC. Supplemented by reference TRBV28 and TRBJ2-1, the full variable domain reads DVKVTQSSRYLVKRTGEKVFLECVQDMDHENMFWYRQDPGLGLRLIYFSYDVKMKEKGDIPEGYSVSREKKERFSLILESASTNQTSMYLCASRPTDSRTSGGYFGPGTRLTVL.

This clonotype was detected only a few times. The chain joins TRBV27 to TRBJ2-7; TRBD2 matches 8 bases. This CDR3 has 13 amino acids. After removal of 6 bases from V and 5 bases from J, the junction contained 6 bases not matched to a gene. The germline V gene encodes CDR1 MNHEY and CDR2 SMNVEV (reference sequence). The CDR3 DNA follows: TGTGCCAGCAGACGCCCAGCGGGGGACGAGCAGTACTTC. This codes for CASRRPAGDEQYF.

J is TRBJ1-2 and V is TRBV2; D may be TRBD1 (5 bases). CDR3 length: 15 residues. Per the germline V gene, CDR1 is SNHLY and CDR2 is FYNNEI. Trimming removed 4 bases at V and 3 bases at J, with 15 bases between. As DNA, the CDR3 is TGTGCCAGCAGTGGGGGCAGGACCCCTGACTATGGCTACACCTTC. Its protein product is CASSGGRTPDYGYTF.

This clonotype has a handful of counts. This sequence joins TRBV7-6 and TRBJ2-7; D remains unclear. The CDR3 contains 15 residues. Trimming took 4 bases from V and 1 from J, leaving 14 bases between them. Germline V gene data show CDR1 as SGHVS and CDR2 as FNYEAQ. The CDR3 region is CASSSGPGGSYEQYF. The CDR3 DNA is TGTGCCAGCAGCTCCGGGCCGGGCGGTTCCTACGAGCAGTACTTC.

This clonotype was detected a few times. V and J are TRBV28 and TRBJ1-1; D not resolved. Deletions cut 6 bases from V and 3 bases from J, with 20 bases between. This CDR3 has 16 residues. CDR1 and CDR2 (germline): MDHEN, SYDVKM. Here the CDR3 reads CASSRWWKGRDTEAFF. CDR3 DNA sequence: TGTGCCAGCAGCCGGTGGTGGAAGGGAAGGGACACTGAAGCTTTCTTT.

Concerning this clonotype: This clone may be a read error of a much larger clone one base away. The chain employs TRBV7-9 and TRBJ1-2; D unclear. CDR1 SEHNR and CDR2 FQNEAQ come from the germline V gene (reference sequence). The CDR3 covers 13 residues. The CDR3 DNA reads as TGTGCCAGCAGAATTCCGGCGGGCTATGTCTACACCTTC. Its translation: CASRIPAGYVYTF.

This clonotype came up once. The CDR3 is CASSYNRVGYEQYF. The CDR3 coding sequence is TGTGCCAGCAGTTATAACAGGGTTGGCTACGAGCAGTACTTC. The chain uses TRBV27 and TRBJ2-7, with D tentatively TRBD1 (6 bases). Germline V lookup: CDR1 MNHEY, CDR2 SMNVEV (reference sequence). This CDR3 has 14 residues. V was cut by 4 bases and J by 3 bases, with 13 bases left in between.

The rearrangement links TRBV4-1 to TRBJ2-2, with 7 bases that match TRBD2. CDR3 length: 15 amino acids. Germline assignment: CDR1 MGHRA and CDR2 YSYEKL. The junction had 3 bases not matched to a gene; V was cut back by 3 bases and J by 2 bases. The CDR3 loop reads CASSQGLPNTGELFF. Here the CDR3 DNA reads TGCGCCAGCAGCCAGGGACTACCAAACACCGGGGAGCTGTTTTTT.

This clonotype was observed a handful of times. V usage is TRBV2 and J usage is TRBJ2-5; D may match TRBD1 or TRBD2 (7 bases each). This CDR3 comprises 17 residues. The V and J ends lost 0 bases and 2 bases respectively, with 16 bases between them. Germline V gene lookup returns CDR1 SNHLY and CDR2 FYNNEI. The CDR3 sequence: CASSEAREGAEQETQYF. The CDR3 region has the DNA TGTGCCAGCAGTGAAGCGAGGGAGGGGGCGGAACAAGAGACCCAGTACTTC.

The CDR3 nucleotides read TGTGCCAGCAGCCCTATGGGACACGGAAATGAGCAGTTCTTC. It codes for CASSPMGHGNEQFF. The rearrangement links TRBV7-3 to TRBJ2-1; tentatively, D is TRBD1 (6 bases). The V end lost 5 bases, the J end lost 7 bases, and 15 bases lay between the germline ends. This CDR3 has 14 amino acids. Germline assignment: CDR1 SGHTA and CDR2 FQGTGA.

This clonotype showed up just a few times. The CDR3 sequence is CASSRDGFNTEAFF. DNA of the CDR3: TGTGCCAGCAGCCGAGACGGATTTAACACTGAAGCTTTCTTT. The chain carries TRBV11-1 and TRBJ1-1; no clear D. The CDR3 is 14 amino acids. CDR1 and CDR2 from the germline V gene are SGHAT and FQDESV (reference sequence). Trimming pared 5 bases from V and 2 bases from J, leaving 12 bases between.

The V call is TRBV12-3 or TRBV12-4, the J call TRBJ2-1; 8 nucleotides align to TRBD2. Unmatched junction bases numbered 11, after V lost 5 bases and J lost 2 bases. The CDR3 is 17 amino acids. CDR3 sequence reads: CASSAQGWRGAYNEQFF. Written as DNA, the CDR3 is TGTGCCAGCAGTGCCCAGGGTTGGCGGGGGGCCTACAATGAGCAGTTCTTC.

The chain joins TRBV10-3 to TRBJ2-1; 8 bases map to TRBD2. V trimming: 8 bases; J trimming: 5 bases; junction bases outside the gene matches: 8. The CDR3 covers 14 residues. Germline V CDR1 and CDR2: ENHRY, SYGVKD. Written as DNA, the CDR3 is TGTGCCATCCTGTCAGCGGGAGACGACAATGAGCAGTTCTTC. As protein: CAILSAGDDNEQFF.

This chain joins TRBV29-1 and TRBJ1-6, with TRBD1 matching over 7 bases. V lost 4 bases, J lost 3 bases, and 0 bases stayed unmatched. There are 13 residues in the CDR3. Germline CDR1 reads SQVTM; CDR2 reads ANQGSEA. CDR3 bases: TGCAGCGTTGCAGGGGGCTATAATTCACCCCTCCACTTT. Its translation: CSVAGGYNSPLHF.

As concerns this clonotype: A read error is possible here, since a much larger clone lies one base away. The chain carries TRBV27 and TRBJ2-1; TRBD2 agrees at 7 bases. The V gene end was trimmed by 8 bases and the J gene end by 1 base; junction bases not matched to a gene: 8. The CDR3 has 15 amino acids. Germline loops: CDR1 MNHEY, CDR2 SMNVEV (reference sequence). DNA of the CDR3: TGTGCCAGCGGGGGAGACGGGGGGTCCTACAATGAGCAGTTCTTC. Its protein is CASGGDGGSYNEQFF.

This sequence joins TRBV2 and TRBJ2-7; the match to TRBD2 covers 7 bases. Germline CDR1 is SNHLY and CDR2 is FYNNEI. The J segment lost 1 base and the V segment lost 7 bases, leaving 1 base of the junction unmatched. This CDR3 contains 12 residues. DNA of the CDR3: TGTGCCAGCATCGGGGGGTCCTACGAGCAGTACTTC. This sequence encodes CASIGGSYEQYF.

The V and J genes are TRBV7-3 and TRBJ1-1, with D maybe TRBD1 (5 bases). CDR1 is SGHTA and CDR2 is FQGTGA in the germline V gene. The length of the CDR3 is 15 residues. The ends were cut back, 0 bases at V and 4 bases at J, with 12 bases in the middle. In nucleotides, the CDR3 is TGTGCCAGCAGCTTAACGGGGAGGGGAGGCACTGAAGCTTTCTTT. Protein: CASSLTGRGGTEAFF.

This chain links TRBV6-5 with TRBJ2-5; possible D gene TRBD1, 6 bases. Trimming left V 5 bases short and J 1 base short, with 20 bases between. CDR3 length: 17 amino acids. Germline V gene sequence: CDR1 MNHEY, CDR2 SVGAGI. The CDR3 DNA reads as TGTGCCAGCAGTCCTATGGCGCCAACAGGGCCCCAAGAGACCCAGTACTTC. Encoded protein: CASSPMAPTGPQETQYF.

This sequence joins TRBV7-8 and TRBJ2-7; 9 bases are shared with TRBD2. There are 16 residues in the CDR3. Losses at the gene ends were 1 base for V and 5 bases for J; bases not matched to a gene: 9. Per the germline V gene, CDR1 is SGHVS and CDR2 is FQNEAQ. CDR3 in amino acids: CASSLELAGTSDEQYF. The CDR3 nucleotides read TGTGCCAGCAGCTTAGAGCTAGCGGGAACGTCGGACGAGCAGTACTTC.